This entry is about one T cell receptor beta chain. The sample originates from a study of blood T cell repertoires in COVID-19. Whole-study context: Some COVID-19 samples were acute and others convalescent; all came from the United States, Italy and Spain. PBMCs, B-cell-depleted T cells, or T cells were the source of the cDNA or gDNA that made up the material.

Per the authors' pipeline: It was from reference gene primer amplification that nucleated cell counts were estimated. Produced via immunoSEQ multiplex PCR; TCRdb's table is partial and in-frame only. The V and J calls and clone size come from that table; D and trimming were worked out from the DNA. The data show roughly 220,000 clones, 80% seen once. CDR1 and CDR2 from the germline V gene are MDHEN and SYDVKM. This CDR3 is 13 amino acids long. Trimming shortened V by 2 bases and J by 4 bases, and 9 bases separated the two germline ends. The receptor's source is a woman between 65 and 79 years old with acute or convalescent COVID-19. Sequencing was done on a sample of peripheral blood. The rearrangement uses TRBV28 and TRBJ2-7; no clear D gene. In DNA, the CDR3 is TGTGCCAGCAGTTTAGGCAGGCTTTACGAGCAGTACTTC. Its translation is CASSLGRLYEQYF.